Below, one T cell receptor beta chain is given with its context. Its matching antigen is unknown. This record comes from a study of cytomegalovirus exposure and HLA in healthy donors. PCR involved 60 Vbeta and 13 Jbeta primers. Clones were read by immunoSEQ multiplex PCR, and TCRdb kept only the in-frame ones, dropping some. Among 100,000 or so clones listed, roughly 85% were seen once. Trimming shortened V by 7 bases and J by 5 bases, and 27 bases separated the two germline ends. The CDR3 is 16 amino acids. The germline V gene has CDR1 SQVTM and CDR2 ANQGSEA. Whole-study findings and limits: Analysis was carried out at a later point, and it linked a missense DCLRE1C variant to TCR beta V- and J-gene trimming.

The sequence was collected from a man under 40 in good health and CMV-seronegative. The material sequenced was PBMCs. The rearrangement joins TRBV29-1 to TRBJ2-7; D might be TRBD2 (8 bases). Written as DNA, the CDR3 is TGCAGCGCCGTGGGACAGCAGAGCGGGAGATCGAACGAGCAGTACTTC. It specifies CSAVGQQSGRSNEQYF.